This T cell receptor (beta chain) was captured by sequencing in a study of blood T cells in healthy people across ages. Next came a second PCR, run for about 6 to 12 cycles, which used a sample-barcoded 5' primer along with a J-beta primer mix. Every sample produced at least 2.5 million CDR3-containing paired-end reads. Each CDR3 protein is one row after TCRdb ran MiXCR on the 5' RACE reads. The sample has 540,000 or so distinct CDR3 sequences; roughly 28% are singletons. Study-wide findings and caveats: Naive CD4+ cells and diversity were both higher in long-lived donors than in aged donors.

This clonotype was counted many times. No antigen is known for it. CDR1 MNHEY and CDR2 SMNVEV come from the germline V gene (reference sequence). The CDR3 loop spans 13 amino acids. The V and J ends lost 6 bases and 1 base respectively, with 8 bases between them. The V call is TRBV27, the J call TRBJ2-3; D uncertain. Sample: blood. The clonotype comes from a woman aged 70 to 79 in good health. The CDR3 nucleotides are TGTGCCAGCAGCTTGTCCCGCACAGATACGCAGTATTTT. Translated, it gives CASSLSRTDTQYF.